Listed below are T cell receptor beta chains from one sample, sequenced in a study of T cells after yellow fever vaccination. TCRdb used MiXCR to reprocess the 5' RACE reads, holding one entry per CDR3 protein. Of approximately 300,000 distinct CDR3 sequences listed, about 6.9% were seen once; the top ten hold 15% to 20%. Here the sequenced sample was PBMCs, taken about 41 days after the first yellow fever vaccination. These receptors all stem from a man in his late teens or twenties who received the YFV17D yellow fever vaccine. Each CDR3 is given with its conserved first and last residue. A D gene is named only where the DNA matches it firmly. For some rows the clone size is stated as once, few or many, or as a class when expanded; others skip it.

CDR3 length	J gene	clone size	D gene	V gene	CDR3 DNA	CDR3 protein
13	TRBJ2-6	many	-	TRBV12-3/TRBV12-4	TGTGCCAGCAAACCCTCTGGGGCCAACGTCCTGACTTTC	CASKPSGANVLTF
11	TRBJ2-3	many	-	TRBV5-1	TGCGCCAGCAGCTTGGAGGGTACGCAGTATTTT	CASSLEGTQYF
13	TRBJ2-5	-	TRBD1	TRBV29-1	TGCAGCGTTCCCACAGGGGGCCAAGAGACCCAGTACTTC	CSVPTGGQETQYF
14	TRBJ2-5	many	-	TRBV6-2/TRBV6-3	TGTGCCAGCAGTTACACGCGGGACCAAGAGACCCAGTACTTC	CASSYTRDQETQYF
16	TRBJ1-1	-	-	TRBV29-1	TGCAGCGTTGAAGAGACAGGAAATTTCATGAACACTGAAGCTTTCTTT	CSVEETGNFMNTEAFF
16	TRBJ1-4	many	-	TRBV7-9	TGTGCCAGCAGCTCTACCCGGGGAGTACGAAATGAAAAACTGTTTTTT	CASSSTRGVRNEKLFF
15	TRBJ2-1	-	TRBD2	TRBV7-2	TGTGCCAGCAGCTTAGCGGCTAGCGGGTACAATGAGCAGTTCTTC	CASSLAASGYNEQFF
15	TRBJ2-4	-	-	TRBV4-1	TGCGCCAGCAGCCAAGTTCGGCTAGCCAAAAACATTCAGTACTTC	CASSQVRLAKNIQYF
17	TRBJ2-3	-	-	TRBV9	TGTGCCAGCAGCGTAGGATCAGGACAAAGGATGGGGGATACGCAGTATTTT	CASSVGSGQRMGDTQYF
12	TRBJ2-3	few	-	TRBV7-9	TGTGCCAGCAGTCCCGGACCAAATACGCAGTATTTT	CASSPGPNTQYF
14	TRBJ2-3	many	-	TRBV5-1	TGCGCCAGCCTTGACGGGGACTCCACAGATACGCAGTATTTT	CASLDGDSTDTQYF
14	TRBJ2-1	few	-	TRBV9	TGTGCCAGCAGCGTAGAACAGGCTCGGGATGAGCAGTTCTTC	CASSVEQARDEQFF
15	TRBJ1-4	many	-	TRBV5-1	TGCGCCAGCAAAGGACAGACCTCAACTAATGAAAAACTGTTTTTT	CASKGQTSTNEKLFF
15	TRBJ2-2	-	-	TRBV5-1	TGCGCCAGCAGTCGTGTGGGGGAGAACACCGGGGAGCTGTTTTTT	CASSRVGENTGELFF
14	TRBJ2-2	few	-	TRBV29-1	TGCAGCGCCCGTGTGGGAGGAATGGGCGGGGAGCTGTTTTTT	CSARVGGMGGELFF
15	TRBJ1-6	-	TRBD1	TRBV20-1	TGCAGTGCTCCTTTCGGGACAGGGGGTAATTCACCCCTCCACTTT	CSAPFGTGGNSPLHF
17	TRBJ1-3	few	TRBD1	TRBV5-1	TGCGCCAGCAGCCCGCAGGGGGGCCACCTCTCTGGAAACACCATATATTTT	CASSPQGGHLSGNTIYF
14	TRBJ2-7	-	-	TRBV3-1	TGTGCCAGCAGCCAAGAACTGGGCCGATACGAGCAGTACTTC	CASSQELGRYEQYF
14	TRBJ1-1	many	TRBD1	TRBV2	TGTGCCAGCAGTGGCAGACAGGGTAGCACTGAAGCTTTCTTT	CASSGRQGSTEAFF
15	TRBJ2-3	-	-	TRBV19	TGTGCCAGTAGTTCTAGACTCCTACTCACAGATACGCAGTATTTT	CASSSRLLLTDTQYF
14	TRBJ2-1	many	TRBD2	TRBV7-2	TGTGCCAGCAGCCCCGGGGGGGCTCACAATGAGCAGTTCTTC	CASSPGGAHNEQFF
16	TRBJ2-7	many	-	TRBV7-2	TGTGCCAGCAGCTTTGTAGGAGGGGTGATCTCCTACGAGCAGTACTTC	CASSFVGGVISYEQYF
15	TRBJ2-3	-	TRBD2	TRBV27	TGTGCCAGCAGTTTATGGGGGGGATACACAGATACGCAGTATTTT	CASSLWGGYTDTQYF
16	TRBJ2-2	many	-	TRBV10-3	TGTGCCATCCCAGGTCCGGGACCGACGAACACCGGGGAGCTGTTTTTT	CAIPGPGPTNTGELFF
13	TRBJ1-2	-	-	TRBV7-2	TGTGCCAGCAGCTTATTAGGGGCGGGAGGCTACACCTTC	CASSLLGAGGYTF
12	TRBJ2-1	few	-	TRBV27	TGTGCCAGCAGGGAACTAGAGAGTGAGCAGTTCTTC	CASRELESEQFF
16	TRBJ2-7	few	-	TRBV7-6	TGTGCCAGCAGTCCATTCCTCAGGGGGGGTTCCTACGAGCAGTACTTC	CASSPFLRGGSYEQYF
13	TRBJ2-5	few	-	TRBV2	TGTGCCAGCCTTCTTTCGTACCAAGAGACCCAGTACTTC	CASLLSYQETQYF
12	TRBJ2-3	many	-	TRBV29-1	TGCAGCGTTGAGTTAGGGGACGATACGCAGTATTTT	CSVELGDDTQYF
14	TRBJ2-5	-	-	TRBV12-3/TRBV12-4	TGTGCCAGCAGTTTGGGACCCGGGTCAGAGACCCAGTACTTC	CASSLGPGSETQYF
15	TRBJ2-3	many	-	TRBV2	TGTGCCAGCAGTGAGGGAGGGGGGTATGCAGATACGCAGTATTTT	CASSEGGGYADTQYF
15	TRBJ2-6	few	TRBD1	TRBV29-1	TGCAGCGTGGGACAGGGAAGCTCTGGGGCCAACGTCCTGACTTTC	CSVGQGSSGANVLTF
17	TRBJ2-4	few	-	TRBV9	TGTGCCAGCAGCGTAGCAGGGGAGCCTCATTCCAAAAACATTCAGTACTTC	CASSVAGEPHSKNIQYF
14	TRBJ2-2	-	TRBD1	TRBV20-1	TGCAGTGCTAGGGCGACAGGGTGGTACGGGGAGCTGTTTTTT	CSARATGWYGELFF
15	TRBJ2-3	-	TRBD1	TRBV6-5	TGTGCCAGCAGTACTGGGGACAGGAGCACAGATACGCAGTATTTT	CASSTGDRSTDTQYF
12	TRBJ2-1	few	-	TRBV6-1	TGTGCCAGCATGGAGTCCTACAATGAGCAGTTCTTC	CASMESYNEQFF
14	TRBJ2-1	-	TRBD2	TRBV12-3/TRBV12-4	TGTGCCAGCACCTGGGGCGGGGGCTACAATGAGCAGTTCTTC	CASTWGGGYNEQFF
15	TRBJ1-1	-	-	TRBV5-1	TGCGCCAGCAGCTTAGAACTCGGATTCGAGTCTGAAGCTTTCTTT	CASSLELGFESEAFF
16	TRBJ2-5	-	-	TRBV5-4	TGTGCCAGCAGCCTACCCAGACTAGGGGGTCCGGAGACCCAGTACTTC	CASSLPRLGGPETQYF
16	TRBJ2-1	-	TRBD1	TRBV9	TGTGCCAGCAGCCGGACGGGACAGGGGTTTTACAATGAGCAGTTCTTC	CASSRTGQGFYNEQFF
17	TRBJ2-2	-	-	TRBV20-1	TGCAGTGCTAGAGATCCGAGGAGACCTACGAACACCGGGGAGCTGTTTTTT	CSARDPRRPTNTGELFF
14	TRBJ1-2	-	-	TRBV12-3/TRBV12-4	TGTGCCAGCACCGAGTCTCGGCAGCAGGGAGGCTACACCTTC	CASTESRQQGGYTF
13	TRBJ1-1	-	TRBD1	TRBV5-5	TGTGCCAGCAGCCGAGGGGGCGGCACTGAAGCTTTCTTT	CASSRGGGTEAFF
16	TRBJ2-1	many	TRBD2	TRBV3-1	TGTGCCAGCAGCCAACCGACTAGCGGGAGAATCAATGAGCAGTTCTTC	CASSQPTSGRINEQFF
12	TRBJ1-1	-	-	TRBV7-9	TGTGCCAGCAACTTGGGTGGGACTGAAGTTTTCTTT	CASNLGGTEVFF
20	TRBJ2-6	few	TRBD1	TRBV2	TGTGCCAGCAGTCCCGGAGTTGCAGGGGGCGTCAGATCTGGGGCCAACGTCCTGACTTTC	CASSPGVAGGVRSGANVLTF
14	TRBJ1-5	few	-	TRBV10-3	TGTGCCACCGCCGCGGACAGCTGGAATCAGCCCCAGCATTTT	CATAADSWNQPQHF
15	TRBJ2-5	few	-	TRBV5-6	TGTGCCAGCAGCTTCGTGGCGGGACCTCAAGAGACCCAGTACTTC	CASSFVAGPQETQYF
15	TRBJ1-1	many	TRBD1	TRBV6-5	TGTGCCAGCAGTTTCGACAGGGGGAGTGCCACTGAAGCTTTCTTT	CASSFDRGSATEAFF
13	TRBJ2-7	few	-	TRBV5-1	TGCGCCAGCAGAGTACAGGGTACGAACGAGCAGTACTTC	CASRVQGTNEQYF
16	TRBJ2-1	many	-	TRBV27	TGTGCCAGCAGTTTATCCCCCGGGACAACATACAATGAGCAGTTCTTC	CASSLSPGTTYNEQFF
12	TRBJ2-2	-	-	TRBV12-3/TRBV12-4	TGTGCCAGCAGTCGAGTAGCGCGGGAGCTGTTTTTT	CASSRVARELFF
16	TRBJ2-3	-	-	TRBV3-1	TGTGCCAGCAGCCGCCCGGGACTTCCAAGCACAGATACGCAGTATTTT	CASSRPGLPSTDTQYF
14	TRBJ2-3	-	-	TRBV12-3/TRBV12-4	TGTGCCAGCAGAGCCGGACGGAACACAGATACGCAGTATTTT	CASRAGRNTDTQYF
10	TRBJ1-1	many	-	TRBV20-1	TGCAGTGCTAGAGATCTTAGGGCTTTCTTT	CSARDLRAFF